This TCR beta chain was identified during a study of blood T cells in healthy people across ages. Study-wide findings and caveats: Older age coincided with a roughly linear decline in TCR beta diversity per million T cells. PBMC samples, being unsorted, prevented any conclusive comparison of naive and antigen-experienced cells.

The ends were cut back, 6 bases at V and 4 bases at J, with 15 bases in the middle. Germline V gene sequence: CDR1 MNHNS, CDR2 SASEGT. This CDR3 spans 14 amino acids. This clonotype showed up just a few times. The antigen is undetermined. The use of a sample-barcoded 5' primer and a J-beta primer mix characterized a second PCR of about 6 to 11 cycles. One entry per CDR3 protein, called by TCRdb with MiXCR from the 5' RACE reads. The sample yields 1.5 million to 2 million distinct CDR3 sequences, 40% to 55% seen once. The chain joins TRBV6-1 to TRBJ1-2, with D maybe TRBD1 (6 bases). Sequences were obtained from blood. This sequence was found in a middle-aged woman in good health. CDR3 DNA sequence: TGTGCCAGCAGCTATACAGGGAGGGTCTATGGCTACACCTTC. Its translation is CASSYTGRVYGYTF.